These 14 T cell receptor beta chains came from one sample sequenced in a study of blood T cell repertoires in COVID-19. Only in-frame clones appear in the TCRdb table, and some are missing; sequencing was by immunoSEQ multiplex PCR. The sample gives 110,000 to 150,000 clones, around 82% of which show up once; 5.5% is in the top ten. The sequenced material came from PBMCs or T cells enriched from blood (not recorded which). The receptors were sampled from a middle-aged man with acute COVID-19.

CDR3: CASSVWGGMTQYF. The DNA of the CDR3 is TGTGCCAGCAGTGTGTGGGGGGGGATGACCCAGTACTTC. The chain couples TRBV27 to TRBJ2-5, with TRBD2 matching 7 bases. CDR3 length: 13 amino acids. The V and J ends lost 5 bases and 7 bases, in that order; junction bases with no gene match: 7. The V gene's germline CDR1 is MNHEY and CDR2 SMNVEV (reference sequence).

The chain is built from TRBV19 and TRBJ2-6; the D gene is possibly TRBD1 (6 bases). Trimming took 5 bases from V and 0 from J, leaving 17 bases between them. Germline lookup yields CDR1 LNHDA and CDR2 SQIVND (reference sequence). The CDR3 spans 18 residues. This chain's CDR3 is CASSPPKTGYSGANVLTF. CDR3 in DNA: TGTGCCAGTAGTCCGCCGAAGACAGGCTACTCTGGGGCCAACGTCCTGACTTTC.

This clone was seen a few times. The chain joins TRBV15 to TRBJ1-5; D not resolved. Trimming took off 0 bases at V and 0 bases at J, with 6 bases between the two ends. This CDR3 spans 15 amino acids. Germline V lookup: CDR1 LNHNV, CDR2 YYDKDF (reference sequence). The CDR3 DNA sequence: TGTGCCACCAGCAGAGATTACTATAGCAATCAGCCCCAGCATTTT. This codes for CATSRDYYSNQPQHF.

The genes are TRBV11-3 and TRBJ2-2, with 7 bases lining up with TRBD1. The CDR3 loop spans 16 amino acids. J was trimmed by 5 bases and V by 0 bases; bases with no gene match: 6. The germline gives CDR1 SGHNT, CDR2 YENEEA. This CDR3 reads CASSLDPGQWTGELFF. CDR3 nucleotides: TGTGCCAGCAGCTTAGATCCGGGACAGTGGACCGGGGAGCTGTTTTTT.

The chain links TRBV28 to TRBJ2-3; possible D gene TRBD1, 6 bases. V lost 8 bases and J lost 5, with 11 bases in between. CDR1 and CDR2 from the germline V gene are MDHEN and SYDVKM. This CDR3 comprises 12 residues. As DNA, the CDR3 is TGTGCCAGCTCCCTCAGGGGAGATACGCAGTATTTT. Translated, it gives CASSLRGDTQYF. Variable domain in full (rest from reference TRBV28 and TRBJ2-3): DVKVTQSSRYLVKRTGEKVFLECVQDMDHENMFWYRQDPGLGLRLIYFSYDVKMKEKGDIPEGYSVSREKKERFSLILESASTNQTSMYLCASSLRGDTQYFGPGTRLTVL.

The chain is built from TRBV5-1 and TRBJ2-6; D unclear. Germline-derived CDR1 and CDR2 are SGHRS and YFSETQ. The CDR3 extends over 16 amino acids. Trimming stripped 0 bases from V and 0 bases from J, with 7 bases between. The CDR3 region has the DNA TGCGCCAGCAGCTTGGATGCGAGCTCTGGGGCCAACGTCCTGACTTTC. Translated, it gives CASSLDASSGANVLTF.

The CDR3 region has the DNA TGCAGCGTTGACCTGGGACAGGCGAACTACGAGCAGTACTTC. This encodes CSVDLGQANYEQYF. V gene TRBV29-1 combines with J gene TRBJ2-7; 8 nucleotides agree with TRBD1. The V gene's germline CDR1 is SQVTM and CDR2 ANQGSEA. This CDR3 has 14 amino acids. V gave up 3 bases and J gave up 3 bases; unmatched junction bases: 7.

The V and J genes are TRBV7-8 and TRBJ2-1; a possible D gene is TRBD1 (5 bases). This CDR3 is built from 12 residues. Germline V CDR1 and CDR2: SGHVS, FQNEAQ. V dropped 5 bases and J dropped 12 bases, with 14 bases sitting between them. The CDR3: CASSGDSSVQFF. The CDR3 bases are TGTGCCAGCAGCGGTGACAGCTCAGTGCAGTTCTTC.

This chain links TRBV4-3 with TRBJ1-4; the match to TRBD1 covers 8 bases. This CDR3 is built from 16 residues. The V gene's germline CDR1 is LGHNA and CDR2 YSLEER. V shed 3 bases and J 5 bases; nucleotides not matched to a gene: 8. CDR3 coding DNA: TGCGCCAGCAGCCACGCAGGGGGCAGAGGGAATGAAAAACTGTTTTTT. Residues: CASSHAGGRGNEKLFF.

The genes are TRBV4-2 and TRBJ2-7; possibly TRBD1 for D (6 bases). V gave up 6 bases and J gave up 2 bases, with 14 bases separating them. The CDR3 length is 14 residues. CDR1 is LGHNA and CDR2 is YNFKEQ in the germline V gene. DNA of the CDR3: TGTGCCAGCAGTCTCGGGACACAAACCTACGAGCAGTACTTC. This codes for CASSLGTQTYEQYF.

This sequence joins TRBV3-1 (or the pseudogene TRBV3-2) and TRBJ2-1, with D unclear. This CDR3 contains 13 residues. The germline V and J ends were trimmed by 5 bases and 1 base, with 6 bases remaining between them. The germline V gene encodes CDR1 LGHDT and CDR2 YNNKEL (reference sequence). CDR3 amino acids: CASSSGSYNEQFF. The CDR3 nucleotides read TGTGCCAGCAGCTCCGGGTCCTACAATGAGCAGTTCTTC.

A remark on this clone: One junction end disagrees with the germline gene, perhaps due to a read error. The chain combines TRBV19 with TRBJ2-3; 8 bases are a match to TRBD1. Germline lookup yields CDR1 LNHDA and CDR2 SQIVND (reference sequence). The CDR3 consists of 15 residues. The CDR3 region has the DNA TGTGCCAGTAATATAGGCAGGGGGCCTACAGATACGCAGTATTTT. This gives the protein CASNIGRGPTDTQYF.

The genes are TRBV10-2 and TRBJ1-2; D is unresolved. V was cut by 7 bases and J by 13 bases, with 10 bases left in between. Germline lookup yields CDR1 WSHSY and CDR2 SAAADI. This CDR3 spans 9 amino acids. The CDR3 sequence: CASTATRTF. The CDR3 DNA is TGCGCCAGCACCGCGACACGCACCTTC.

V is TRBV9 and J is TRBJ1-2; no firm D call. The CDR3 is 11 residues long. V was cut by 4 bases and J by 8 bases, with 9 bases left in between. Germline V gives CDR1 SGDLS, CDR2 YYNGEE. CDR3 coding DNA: TGTGCCAGCAGCTCGGGTAGGGGCTACACCTTC. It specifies CASSSGRGYTF.